Presented here are 10 T cell receptor beta chains from one specimen sequenced in a study of response to subunit inactivated influenza vaccine. Via MiXCR, TCRdb re-called the RT-PCR reads, giving one row per CDR3 protein. The sample carries roughly 760,000 distinct CDR3 sequences, 21% recorded once. Sample: PBMCs from blood, taken around 5 days after vaccination. These receptors were obtained from a man aged 50 or older who received an inactivated influenza vaccine.

This rearrangement joins TRBV7-2 to TRBJ1-5; the D gene is possibly TRBD1 (5 bases). Germline V gene data show CDR1 as SGHTA and CDR2 as FQGNSA. Trimming pared 2 bases from V and 3 bases from J, leaving 11 bases between. This CDR3 is 15 amino acids long. The CDR3 DNA follows: TGTGCCAGCAGCTTAACAGGCGGGGACAATCAGCCCCAGCATTTT. The encoded protein is CASSLTGGDNQPQHF.

Only one count was recorded for this clonotype. This chain uses TRBV12-3 or TRBV12-4 with TRBJ2-1, with 10 positions matching TRBD1. This CDR3 comprises 15 residues. V shed 6 bases, J shed 5 bases, and the junction held 7 bases outside the gene matches. The CDR3 here is CASSRGQGIDNEQFF. The CDR3 coding sequence is TGTGCCAGCAGCCGGGGACAGGGGATAGACAATGAGCAGTTCTTC.

The chain joins TRBV3-1 to TRBJ2-7; possibly TRBD2 for D (5 bases). Trimming pared 0 bases from V and 3 bases from J, leaving 18 bases between. From germline, CDR1 is LGHDT and CDR2 YNNKEL (reference sequence). This CDR3 spans 17 amino acids. This CDR3 is CASSQDSAEAVGYEQYF. CDR3 nucleotides: TGTGCCAGCAGCCAAGATTCGGCGGAGGCCGTTGGCTACGAGCAGTACTTC.

This clonotype was detected only a few times. The rearrangement joins TRBV6-1 to TRBJ2-7; weak D call: TRBD1 (5 bases). CDR1 is MNHNS, CDR2 SASEGT, per germline. The CDR3 loop spans 13 amino acids. The ends were cut back, 5 bases at V and 6 bases at J, with 14 bases in the middle. In DNA form, the CDR3 reads TGTGCCAGCAGTCAATCCTCAGGGTTCGAGCAGTACTTC. Translation: CASSQSSGFEQYF.

This clonotype was detected only a few times. This chain joins TRBV29-1 and TRBJ2-1; D call uncertain. Germline V lookup: CDR1 SQVTM, CDR2 ANQGSEA. V was shortened by 3 bases and J by 6 bases, with 12 bases between the two germline ends. There are 13 residues in the CDR3. In DNA, the CDR3 is TGCAGCGTTGAGACCTTCACCAGCAATGAGCAGTTCTTC. Translated, it gives CSVETFTSNEQFF.

This clonotype came up a few times. The chain links TRBV9 to TRBJ1-6; D possibly corresponds to TRBD1 (6 bases). This CDR3 region has 14 residues. Germline-derived CDR1 and CDR2 are SGDLS and YYNGEE. Between the trimmed V and J ends, which lost 0 bases and 13 bases, there was a span of 14 bases. CDR3 protein: CASSVAPGEAPLHF. The CDR3, as DNA: TGTGCCAGCAGCGTAGCGCCAGGGGAAGCCCCCCTCCACTTT.

This clonotype has a handful of counts. The J gene is TRBJ2-2, the V gene TRBV27; the D is unclear. V lost 1 base to trimming and J lost 7 bases, with 13 bases between them. CDR3 size: 15 residues. From germline, CDR1 is MNHEY and CDR2 SMNVEV (reference sequence). The CDR3 DNA reads TGTGCCAGCAGTTTATTGCGGCTCCCGAGCGGGGAGCTGTTTTTT. This gives the protein CASSLLRLPSGELFF.

This chain joins TRBV10-3 and TRBJ2-1; the D gene is possibly TRBD1 (5 bases). The CDR3 consists of 15 residues. Germline V gene lookup returns CDR1 ENHRY and CDR2 SYGVKD. Deletions cut 4 bases from V and 3 bases from J, with 13 bases between. The CDR3 spells CAISVSDKGYNEQFF. CDR3 nucleotides: TGTGCCATCAGTGTTTCGGACAAAGGCTACAATGAGCAGTTCTTC.

The chain is built from TRBV2 and TRBJ2-7; possibly TRBD2 for D (7 bases). V lost 11 bases to trimming and J lost 3 bases, with 14 bases between them. Germline V gene sequence: CDR1 SNHLY, CDR2 FYNNEI. CDR3 length equals 12 residues. CDR3 in DNA: TGTGCCCACAGGGCGGGAGTCTACGAGCAGTACTTC. This sequence encodes CAHRAGVYEQYF.

The V and J genes are TRBV11-2 and TRBJ2-3; TRBD2 might be the D (6 bases). The CDR3 is made up of 16 amino acids. Looked up from germline, CDR1 is SGHAT and CDR2 is FQNNGV. V gave up 0 bases and J gave up 4 bases, with 14 bases separating them. The CDR3 region is CASSLDSSAGADTQYF. In DNA, the CDR3 is TGTGCCAGCAGCTTAGATTCTAGCGCTGGGGCAGATACGCAGTATTTT.